The T cell receptor beta chain under discussion was sequenced for a study of CD4 T cells in relation to SARS-CoV-2 and coronaviruses. Overall study context: PBMCs were cultured with antigen for over nine days before TCR beta sequencing. Negative control cultures got HIV-1 Nef peptides or no peptide.

The unexposed donors gave CD4+ T cells in about 2011-2018, prior to COVID-19. Isolation of CD4+ T cells took place after roughly nine days in culture. Some clones are missing from TCRdb's copy, which holds only in-frame ones; the method was immunoSEQ multiplex PCR. This table holds approximately 20,000 clones, about 70% found once. Germline CDR1 and CDR2: LNHDA and SQIVND (reference sequence). Trimming cost V 5 bases and J 3 bases, with 7 bases left between them. The CDR3 extends over 12 amino acids. This clone has just a few counts. Its cognate antigen is unknown. The sequence derives from a human donor in good health. This chain uses TRBV19 with TRBJ1-1, with no clear D. Sequenced sample: CD4+ T cells from PBMCs, cultured in vitro. This chain's CDR3 is CASSEGYTEAFF. CDR3 sequence (DNA): TGTGCCAGTAGTGAGGGCTACACTGAAGCTTTCTTT. Filled out from reference TRBV19 and TRBJ1-1, the complete variable domain reads DGGITQSPKYLFRKEGQNVTLSCEQNLNHDAMYWYRQDPGQGLRLIYYSQIVNDFQKGDIAEGYSVSREKKESFPLTVTSAQKNPTAFYLCASSEGYTEAFFGQGTRLTVV.